Listed here is a single T cell receptor beta chain. The target antigen is unknown. This record belongs to a study of shared clonotypes between healthy human individuals. Background on the study: There were three CD4 naive, three CD4 memory, two CD8 naive and one CD8 memory plates per donor.

CD45RO-negative, CCR7-selected cells formed the naive CD8 fraction, which excluded terminally differentiated effector memory CD45RA+ cells. Several immunoSEQ plates received, in even portions, the genomic DNA of each subset. Method: immunoSEQ multiplex PCR; TCRdb's copy keeps in-frame clones and lacks some. The sample records around 2,000,000 clones, around 96% being singletons. Study results and limitations: Four donors had roughly 5% of their naive CD4 clonotypes in common. Though the depth was large, rarefaction showed that sorted-subset sequencing was incomplete.

The TCR sequence derives from a man between 18 and 29 years old in good health. The sequenced sample consisted of naive CD8+ T cells sorted from blood.

The CDR3 DNA is TGCGCCAGCAGCTTGTGGGGTTATAGCAATCAGCCCCAGCATTTT. This encodes CASSLWGYSNQPQHF. The rearrangement uses TRBV5-1 and TRBJ1-5; no definite D call. The CDR3 contains 15 residues. CDR1 and CDR2 from the germline V gene are SGHRS and YFSETQ. The V gene lost 1 base and the J gene lost 0 bases, with 8 bases spanning the gap.